The 21 T cell receptor beta chains listed next were all sequenced from one sample in a study of neurological immune-mediated disorders. MiXCR was run by TCRdb on the 5' RACE reads, yielding one entry per CDR3 protein. The sample has 15,000 to 20,000 distinct CDR3 sequences, around 10% seen once. Input material: CD8+ T cells from blood. The receptors come from a woman between 50 and 59 years old in good health.

In its sample, this clonotype was seen many times. The chain combines TRBV10-2 with TRBJ2-7, with 10 positions matching TRBD1. The CDR3 consists of 14 residues. Germline CDR1 is WSHSY and CDR2 is SAAADI. V gave up 7 bases and J gave up 5 bases; unmatched junction bases: 8. The CDR3 reads CASNPSGTGDEQYF. DNA for the CDR3: TGCGCCAGCAACCCGAGCGGGACAGGGGACGAGCAGTACTTC.

The chain uses TRBV10-1 and TRBJ2-3; TRBD2 agrees at 10 bases. This CDR3 is 14 amino acids long. Germline assignment: CDR1 WNHNN and CDR2 SYGVQD (reference sequence). V trimming: 4 bases; J trimming: 5 bases; junction bases outside the gene matches: 3. The CDR3 sequence: CASSASGGIDTQYF. Here the CDR3 DNA reads TGCGCCAGCAGTGCTAGCGGGGGAATAGATACGCAGTATTTT.

This clonotype is deemed medium-sized. V is TRBV20-1 and J is TRBJ2-7; either TRBD1 or TRBD2 may fit D (5 bases each). Deletions cut 5 bases from V and 0 bases from J, with 14 bases between. The CDR3 runs 14 residues. Per germline, CDR1 DFQATT and CDR2 SNEGSKA (reference sequence). As DNA, the CDR3 is TGCAGTGCTCTCGGGACGACGAACTCCTACGAGCAGTACTTC. As protein: CSALGTTNSYEQYF.

In this sample, this clonotype is medium-sized. V and J are TRBV20-1 and TRBJ2-5, with TRBD1 matching 12 bases. The CDR3 contains 16 residues. Germline trimming cut 0 bases from V and 5 bases from J; bases unmatched to any gene: 7. Looked up from germline, CDR1 is DFQATT and CDR2 is SNEGSKA (reference sequence). CDR3 sequence (DNA): TGCAGTGCTAGAGATGAGGGGGACAGGGGGCGTGAGACCCAGTACTTC. It is translated as CSARDEGDRGRETQYF.

This clonotype was seen ten or more times. In DNA form, the CDR3 reads TGCGCCAGCAGCCAAGGGACTAGCGGATACGAGCAGTACTTC. It is translated as CASSQGTSGYEQYF. The V gene is TRBV4-1, the J gene TRBJ2-7; 10 positions agree with TRBD2. The CDR3 is 14 amino acids. Germline CDR1 is MGHRA and CDR2 is YSYEKL. Unmatched junction bases numbered 1, after V lost 1 base and J lost 4 bases.

The table lists this clonotype with many counts. The chain recombines TRBV7-8 with TRBJ2-1; D is unresolved. The ends were cut back, 6 bases at V and 5 bases at J, with 5 bases in the middle. Germline V lookup: CDR1 SGHVS, CDR2 FQNEAQ. This CDR3 has 11 residues. This chain's CDR3 is CASRTDNEQFF. For the CDR3, the DNA is TGTGCCAGCAGGACCGACAATGAGCAGTTCTTC.

This clonotype showed up many times. The chain couples TRBV24-1 to TRBJ2-3; no clear D gene. This CDR3 spans 17 amino acids. Germline assignment: CDR1 KGHDR and CDR2 SFDVKD. V dropped 1 base and J dropped 0 bases, with 13 bases sitting between them. The CDR3 sequence is CATSDLGGPPSTDTQYF. CDR3 nucleotide sequence: TGTGCCACCAGTGATTTAGGCGGTCCCCCTAGCACAGATACGCAGTATTTT.

Many counts were recorded for this clonotype. This chain connects TRBV20-1 to TRBJ2-5; no firm D call. The CDR3 sequence is 14 residues long. Germline loops: CDR1 DFQATT, CDR2 SNEGSKA (reference sequence). Trimming took off 3 bases at V and 1 base at J, with 12 bases between the two ends. In nucleotides, the CDR3 is TGCAGTGCTAGTGCCTACTCCCTCCAAGAGACCCAGTACTTC. Protein product: CSASAYSLQETQYF.

This clonotype has at least ten counts. The V gene is TRBV12-3 or TRBV12-4, the J gene TRBJ1-1; D gene ambiguous. The V gene lost 5 bases and the J gene lost 8 bases, with 9 bases spanning the gap. CDR3 size: 11 residues. The DNA for the CDR3 is TGTGCCAGCAGTCCGCCACAGGAAGCTTTCTTT. Residues: CASSPPQEAFF.

In its sample, this clonotype was seen many times. The V call is TRBV29-1, the J call TRBJ2-1; TRBD1 agrees at 7 bases. The CDR3 length is 13 residues. Trimming at V came to 7 bases and at J to 3 bases, leaving 6 bases not matched to a gene. Germline values: CDR1 SQVTM, CDR2 ANQGSEA. CDR3 residues: CSAGQAIYNEQFF. The CDR3 DNA sequence: TGCAGCGCAGGACAGGCAATCTACAATGAGCAGTTCTTC.

This clonotype was observed at least ten times. The chain employs TRBV20-1 and TRBJ2-2, with D uncertain. V lost 3 bases and J 4 bases, leaving 9 bases between the germline ends. There are 13 residues in the CDR3. CDR1 DFQATT and CDR2 SNEGSKA come from the germline V gene (reference sequence). CDR3 nucleotide sequence: TGCAGTGCTAGCGTACGGAGCACCGGGGAGCTGTTTTTT. This codes for CSASVRSTGELFF.

In this sample, this clonotype turned up many times. This rearrangement joins TRBV7-3 to TRBJ1-1; 7 bases are a match to TRBD1. Germline CDR1 reads SGHTA; CDR2 reads FQGTGA. This CDR3 spans 15 amino acids. Losses at the gene ends were 4 bases for V and 6 bases for J; bases not matched to a gene: 11. The DNA for the CDR3 is TGTGCCAGCAGCTCATCCGTGACCCAGGGGGCTGAAGCTTTCTTT. Translation gives CASSSSVTQGAEAFF.

This clonotype appeared many times. This sequence joins TRBV28 and TRBJ2-5, with 11 bases fitting TRBD2. Germline loops: CDR1 MDHEN, CDR2 SYDVKM. CDR3 length equals 16 residues. V lost 2 bases, J lost 5 bases, and 7 bases stayed unmatched. The CDR3 sequence is CASSLPLAGGRETQYF. CDR3 DNA: TGTGCCAGCAGTTTACCTCTAGCGGGAGGTCGGGAGACCCAGTACTTC. The whole variable domain, filled in from reference TRBV28 and TRBJ2-5, reads DVKVTQSSRYLVKRTGEKVFLECVQDMDHENMFWYRQDPGLGLRLIYFSYDVKMKEKGDIPEGYSVSREKKERFSLILESASTNQTSMYLCASSLPLAGGRETQYFGPGTRLLVL.

This clonotype came up many times. The chain's CDR3 is CASSLVGSLSTDTQYF. The CDR3 coding sequence is TGTGCCAGCAGTTTAGTAGGGTCCCTTAGCACAGATACGCAGTATTTT. The J gene is TRBJ2-3, the V gene TRBV27; D uncertain. The CDR3 runs to 16 residues. Looked up from germline, CDR1 is MNHEY and CDR2 is SMNVEV (reference sequence). V shed 2 bases and J shed 0 bases, with 12 bases lying between them.

This clonotype was found many times. The chain uses TRBV7-9 and TRBJ2-1, with D unresolved. The length of the CDR3 is 15 residues. Germline CDR1 and CDR2: SEHNR and FQNEAQ (reference sequence). The V and J ends lost 3 bases and 0 bases respectively, with 9 bases between them. CDR3 nucleotides: TGTGCCAGCAGCTTTCTCCAGGCCTCCTACAATGAGCAGTTCTTC. Its translation is CASSFLQASYNEQFF.

This clonotype has a count of ten or more. The V and J genes are TRBV28 and TRBJ1-5; a weak D match, TRBD1 (5 bases). CDR1 and CDR2 from the germline V gene are MDHEN and SYDVKM. This CDR3 is built from 15 residues. Trimming took off 5 bases at V and 5 bases at J, with 16 bases between the two ends. DNA of the CDR3: TGTGCCAGCAGTCCCCGGGGCAGTGGGCATCAGCCCCAGCATTTT. Translated: CASSPRGSGHQPQHF.

This clonotype showed up many times. The V call is TRBV12-5, the J call TRBJ1-6; D gene ambiguous. The CDR3 runs to 12 residues. Germline loops: CDR1 LGHNT, CDR2 FRNRAP. The V and J ends lost 2 bases and 11 bases respectively, with 7 bases between them. CDR3 coding DNA: TGTGCTAGTGGTTTGCCAGGTACACCCCTCCACTTT. This translates into CASGLPGTPLHF.

This clonotype was counted at least ten times. The V and J genes are TRBV29-1 and TRBJ2-2, with D hard to call. Trimming left V 5 bases short and J 0 bases short, with 7 bases between. CDR3 length: 13 amino acids. Germline loops: CDR1 SQVTM, CDR2 ANQGSEA. This chain's CDR3 is CSVNTANTGELFF. DNA for the CDR3: TGCAGCGTTAATACAGCGAACACCGGGGAGCTGTTTTTT.

This clonotype has at least ten counts. This rearrangement joins TRBV28 to TRBJ2-7; 9 bases match TRBD1. Germline CDR1 reads MDHEN; CDR2 reads SYDVKM. The CDR3 is made up of 17 amino acids. With 6 bases clipped from V and 3 bases from J, the junction kept 15 bases outside the gene matches. The DNA for the CDR3 is TGTGCCAGCAGCCCCGCACCGACAGGGACAGGGCTCTACGAGCAGTACTTC. Protein sequence: CASSPAPTGTGLYEQYF.

This clonotype was picked up many times. The J gene is TRBJ1-4, the V gene TRBV7-9; 7 nucleotides agree with TRBD1. The junction had 3 bases not matched to a gene; V was cut back by 3 bases and J by 2 bases. The CDR3 has 15 amino acids. The germline CDR1 and CDR2 sequences are SEHNR and FQNEAQ (reference sequence). CDR3 coding DNA: TGTGCCAGCAGCTTGACAGGGAACACTAATGAAAAACTGTTTTTT. This gives the protein CASSLTGNTNEKLFF.

This clonotype was counted once. This rearrangement joins TRBV7-2 to TRBJ2-7; perhaps TRBD2 as D (6 bases). With 2 bases removed from V and 3 bases from J, the gap between germline ends came to 14 bases. The CDR3 runs to 15 residues. From germline, CDR1 is SGHTA and CDR2 FQGNSA. This chain's CDR3 is CASSLHGTRGYEQYF. The DNA of the CDR3 is TGTGCCAGCAGCTTACACGGGACTCGAGGCTACGAGCAGTACTTC. The full variable domain, in which reference TRBV7-2 and TRBJ2-7 provide the parts outside the CDR3, is GAGVSQSPSNKVTEKGKDVELRCDPISGHTALYWYRQSLGQGLEFLIYFQGNSAPDKSGLPSDRFSAERTGGSVSTLTIQRTQQEDSAVYLCASSLHGTRGYEQYFGPGTRLTVT.